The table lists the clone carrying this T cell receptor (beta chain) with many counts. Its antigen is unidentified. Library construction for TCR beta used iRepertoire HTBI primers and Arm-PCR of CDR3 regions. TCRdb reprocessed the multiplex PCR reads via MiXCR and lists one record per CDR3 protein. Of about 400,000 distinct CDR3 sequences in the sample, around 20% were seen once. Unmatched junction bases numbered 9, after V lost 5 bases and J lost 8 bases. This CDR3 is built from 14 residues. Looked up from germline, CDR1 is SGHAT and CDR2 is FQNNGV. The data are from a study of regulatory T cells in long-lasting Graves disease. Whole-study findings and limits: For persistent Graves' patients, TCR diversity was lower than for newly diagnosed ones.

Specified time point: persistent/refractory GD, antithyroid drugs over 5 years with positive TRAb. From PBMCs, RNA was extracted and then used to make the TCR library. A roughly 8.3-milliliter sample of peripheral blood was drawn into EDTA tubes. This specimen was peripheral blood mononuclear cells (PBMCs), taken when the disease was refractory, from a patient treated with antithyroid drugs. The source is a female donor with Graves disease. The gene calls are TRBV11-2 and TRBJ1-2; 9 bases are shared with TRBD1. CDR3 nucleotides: TGTGCCAGCAGCCGGGGGGACAGGGCGGGAGGCTACACCTTC. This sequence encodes CASSRGDRAGGYTF.